Following are 23 T cell receptor beta chains from one sample sequenced in a study of early T cells in non-severe SARS-CoV-2 infection. One entry per CDR3 protein, called by TCRdb with MiXCR from the 5' RACE reads. The table shows roughly 64,000 distinct CDR3 sequences, with 7.5% to 9% occurring only once. The specimen was whole blood, collected at baseline. The receptors derive from an adult who was a healthcare worker with PCR-confirmed SARS-CoV-2 infection or an uninfected control (not recorded which).

This clonotype was seen more than once but under ten times. V gene TRBV7-2 combines with J gene TRBJ2-7; TRBD1 aligns across 9 bases. Losses at the gene ends were 6 bases for V and 4 bases for J; bases not matched to a gene: 10. The CDR3 runs to 15 residues. In germline, CDR1 is SGHTA, CDR2 FQGNSA. CDR3 amino acids: CASSYTGTGLYEQYF. In DNA, the CDR3 is TGTGCCAGCAGTTATACCGGGACAGGGTTATACGAGCAGTACTTC.

This clonotype was counted at least ten times. The J gene is TRBJ1-5, the V gene TRBV25-1; tentatively, D is TRBD1 (5 bases). V was clipped by 7 bases and J by 11 bases, with 33 bases between them. CDR3 length equals 18 residues. Per the germline V gene, CDR1 is MGHDK and CDR2 is SYGVNS. The DNA for the CDR3 is TGTGCCAGCACCCCTCCCCCCCCCTCAGGGTCCTGGTGTCTGGCCCAGCATTTT. It specifies CASTPPPPSGSWCLAQHF. Filled out from reference TRBV25-1 and TRBJ1-5, the complete variable domain reads EADIYQTPRYLVIGTGKKITLECSQTMGHDKMYWYQQDPGMELHLIHYSYGVNSTEKGDLSSESTVSRIRTEHFPLTLESARPSHTSQYLCASTPPPPSGSWCLAQHFGDGTRLSIL.

This clonotype was counted ten times or more. V is TRBV20-1 and J is TRBJ1-2; D is possibly TRBD1 (5 bases). Trimming took 6 bases from V and 2 from J, leaving 13 bases between them. Germline V gene lookup returns CDR1 DFQATT and CDR2 SNEGSKA (reference sequence). CDR3 length: 13 residues. CDR3 region: CSAPLTDNYGYTF. CDR3 DNA sequence: TGCAGTGCCCCCCTGACAGACAACTATGGCTACACCTTC.

This clonotype was counted ten times or more. The chain is built from TRBV5-1 and TRBJ2-2, with 7 bases that match TRBD1. This CDR3 spans 16 amino acids. V lost 4 bases to trimming and J lost 0 bases; unmatched junction nucleotides: 6. CDR1 and CDR2 from the germline V gene are SGHRS and YFSETQ. The CDR3 region is CASSRDSRSNTGELFF. The DNA of the CDR3 is TGCGCCAGCAGCCGGGACAGTCGCTCGAACACCGGGGAGCTGTTTTTT.

The rearrangement links TRBV7-6 to TRBJ2-5; 10 nucleotides line up with TRBD2. J gave up 5 bases and V 5 bases, and 14 bases lay outside the gene matches. The CDR3 sequence is 17 residues long. CDR1 SGHVS and CDR2 FNYEAQ come from the germline V gene. Here the CDR3 reads CASSTNGLAGEIETQYF. CDR3 in DNA: TGTGCCAGCAGCACCAACGGGCTAGCGGGAGAGATTGAGACCCAGTACTTC.

This clonotype was seen many times. The rearrangement joins TRBV15 to TRBJ2-7; D possibly corresponds to TRBD1 (6 bases). V lost 3 bases and J lost 5, with 20 bases in between. The CDR3 covers 16 residues. Germline V gene data show CDR1 as LNHNV and CDR2 as YYDKDF (reference sequence). The CDR3 coding sequence is TGTGCCACCAGCAGCCGACTAAACAGGGCCGGGAACGAGCAGTACTTC. Translated, it gives CATSSRLNRAGNEQYF.

This clonotype has a count of ten or more. CDR3 DNA sequence: TGCGCCAGCAGCCGAATATGGACTACTACCGGGGAGCTGTTTTTT. Amino acid sequence: CASSRIWTTTGELFF. This chain links TRBV4-3 with TRBJ2-2; TRBD2 is a possible D gene (6 bases). Germline values: CDR1 LGHNA, CDR2 YSLEER. V lost 4 bases to trimming and J lost 5 bases, with 14 bases between them. CDR3 length: 15 amino acids.

The sample holds a few counts of this clonotype. This sequence joins TRBV30 and TRBJ2-1; TRBD2 aligns across 9 bases. The V segment lost 3 bases and the J segment 7 bases; nucleotides outside the gene matches: 4. Germline loops: CDR1 GTSNPN, CDR2 SVGIG (reference sequence). The CDR3 loop spans 13 amino acids. The CDR3 sequence is CAWRGTSGNEQFF. The CDR3 DNA reads TGTGCCTGGAGAGGAACTAGCGGGAATGAGCAGTTCTTC.

This clonotype was found a few times. The chain links TRBV7-6 to TRBJ2-2; the D is unclear. Germline lookup yields CDR1 SGHVS and CDR2 FNYEAQ. The CDR3 length is 13 residues. Trimming pared 1 base from V and 6 bases from J, leaving 6 bases between. The chain's CDR3 is CASSLEGAGELFF. The CDR3 DNA sequence: TGTGCCAGCAGCTTAGAGGGTGCCGGGGAGCTGTTTTTT.

This clonotype was found a few times. The rearrangement links TRBV10-3 to TRBJ2-1; 12 nucleotides agree with TRBD2. Germline-derived CDR1 and CDR2 are ENHRY and SYGVKD. This CDR3 contains 15 residues. Losses at the gene ends were 4 bases for V and 10 bases for J; bases not matched to a gene: 8. The CDR3 protein is CAISATSGRQSEQFF. The CDR3 DNA reads as TGTGCCATCAGTGCCACTAGCGGGAGGCAATCGGAGCAGTTCTTC.

This clonotype came up a few times. The rearrangement uses TRBV7-6 and TRBJ2-1; no clear D gene. Germline V gene sequence: CDR1 SGHVS, CDR2 FNYEAQ. The CDR3 length is 15 residues. Trimming took 5 bases from V and 4 from J, leaving 15 bases between them. This chain's CDR3 is CASSPFWDFYNEQFF. CDR3 sequence (DNA): TGTGCCAGCAGCCCTTTCTGGGATTTTTACAATGAGCAGTTCTTC.

The rearrangement links TRBV11-2 to TRBJ2-3; no firm D call. This CDR3 contains 12 residues. V lost 4 bases, J lost 6 bases, and 8 bases lay in between. Looked up from germline, CDR1 is SGHAT and CDR2 is FQNNGV. This CDR3 is CASSSLDDTQYF. The CDR3 bases are TGTGCCAGCAGCTCCCTAGATGATACGCAGTATTTT.

This chain uses TRBV7-8 with TRBJ2-7; 10 bases line up with TRBD2. The CDR3 length is 16 residues. The ends lost 5 bases at V and 0 bases at J; junction bases unmatched: 7. CDR1 is SGHVS, CDR2 FQNEAQ, per germline. The CDR3 DNA sequence: TGTGCCAGCAGCCTTCGATTAGCGGGAGGCTCCTACGAGCAGTACTTC. Translated: CASSLRLAGGSYEQYF.

The chain employs TRBV20-1 and TRBJ2-7; D gene uncertain. Trimming removed 6 bases at V and 4 bases at J, with 16 bases between. Per the germline V gene, CDR1 is DFQATT and CDR2 is SNEGSKA (reference sequence). CDR3 size: 13 residues. The CDR3 reads CSAIQPGSYEQYF. For the CDR3, the DNA is TGCAGTGCCATCCAGCCGGGCTCTTACGAGCAGTACTTC.

There are a few counts of this clonotype. The chain is built from TRBV21-1 and TRBJ2-5. TRBV21-1 is a known pseudogene. This CDR3 spans 15 amino acids. CDR3 in DNA: TGTGCCAGCAGCAAAGAAGGCAGGTACCAAGAGACCCAGTACTTC. This encodes CASSKEGRYQETQYF.

This sequence joins TRBV5-1 and TRBJ2-5; D remains ambiguous. Germline V gene lookup returns CDR1 SGHRS and CDR2 YFSETQ. The CDR3 totals 14 residues. Deletions cut 0 bases from V and 1 base from J, with 7 bases between. The CDR3 reads CASSLEGFQETQYF. The CDR3, as DNA: TGCGCCAGCAGCTTGGAGGGTTTCCAAGAGACCCAGTACTTC.

This chain uses TRBV18 with TRBJ1-2; D is unclear. V shed 3 bases and J shed 6 bases, with 11 bases lying between them. Per the germline V gene, CDR1 is KGHSH and CDR2 is LQKENI. This CDR3 has 13 residues. The CDR3, as DNA: TGTGCCAGCTCACCTCTCGAAGGCAATGGCTACACCTTC. Protein sequence: CASSPLEGNGYTF.

Only a few counts were recorded for this clonotype. CDR3 amino acids: CASSLRSRAGADTEAFF. DNA of the CDR3: TGTGCCAGCAGCCTTCGGAGCCGGGCGGGGGCGGACACTGAAGCTTTCTTT. The gene calls are TRBV6-1 and TRBJ1-1; tentative D call: TRBD1 (6 bases). The CDR3 covers 17 residues. Between the trimmed V and J ends, which lost 6 bases and 3 bases, there was a span of 23 bases. Germline V gives CDR1 MNHNS, CDR2 SASEGT.

This clonotype has a count of ten or more. V is TRBV29-1 and J is TRBJ2-3; TRBD2 matches at 8 bases. After removal of 3 bases from V and 6 bases from J, the junction contained 8 bases not matched to a gene. CDR3 size: 14 residues. Germline CDR1 reads SQVTM; CDR2 reads ANQGSEA. The CDR3 is CSVDGVAGLDTQYF. The CDR3 region has the DNA TGCAGCGTTGATGGCGTAGCGGGATTGGATACGCAGTATTTT.

This chain joins TRBV6-2 or TRBV6-3 and TRBJ1-5; maybe TRBD1 (5 bases). The V end was cut by 6 bases, the J end by 2 bases, with 17 bases between. Germline V gene sequence: CDR1 MNHEY, CDR2 SVGEGT. The CDR3 is 16 residues long. CDR3 sequence reads: CASSSSGGVGNQPQHF. CDR3 DNA sequence: TGTGCCAGCAGCTCAAGCGGGGGGGTAGGCAATCAGCCCCAGCATTTT.

This clonotype was seen ten or more times. The rearrangement joins TRBV3-1 to TRBJ2-7; 8 bases match TRBD1. Germline V gene data show CDR1 as LGHDT and CDR2 as YNNKEL (reference sequence). Germline trimming cut 7 bases from V and 7 bases from J; bases unmatched to any gene: 9. The CDR3 loop spans 13 amino acids. As DNA, the CDR3 is TGTGCCAGCACCGCCCGGACAGGGAGTGAGCAGTACTTC. As protein: CASTARTGSEQYF.

This clonotype has a handful of counts. This chain uses TRBV9 with TRBJ2-2; D is unclear. The CDR3 runs 14 residues. The V end was cut by 5 bases, the J end by 3 bases, with 11 bases between. Germline lookup yields CDR1 SGDLS and CDR2 YYNGEE. Here the CDR3 reads CASRAAWDTGELFF. In nucleotides, the CDR3 is TGTGCCAGCAGGGCTGCCTGGGACACCGGGGAGCTGTTTTTT.

This clonotype was counted a few times. This sequence joins TRBV6-2 or TRBV6-3 and TRBJ2-5; 11 bases map to TRBD2. The germline V gene has CDR1 MNHEY and CDR2 SVGEGT. The CDR3 loop spans 18 amino acids. Trimming cost V 3 bases and J 2 bases; bases outside gene matches: 11. The CDR3 DNA reads as TGTGCCAGCAGTTATCCGGGACTAGCGGATAGAATTCAAGAGACCCAGTACTTC. It encodes CASSYPGLADRIQETQYF.